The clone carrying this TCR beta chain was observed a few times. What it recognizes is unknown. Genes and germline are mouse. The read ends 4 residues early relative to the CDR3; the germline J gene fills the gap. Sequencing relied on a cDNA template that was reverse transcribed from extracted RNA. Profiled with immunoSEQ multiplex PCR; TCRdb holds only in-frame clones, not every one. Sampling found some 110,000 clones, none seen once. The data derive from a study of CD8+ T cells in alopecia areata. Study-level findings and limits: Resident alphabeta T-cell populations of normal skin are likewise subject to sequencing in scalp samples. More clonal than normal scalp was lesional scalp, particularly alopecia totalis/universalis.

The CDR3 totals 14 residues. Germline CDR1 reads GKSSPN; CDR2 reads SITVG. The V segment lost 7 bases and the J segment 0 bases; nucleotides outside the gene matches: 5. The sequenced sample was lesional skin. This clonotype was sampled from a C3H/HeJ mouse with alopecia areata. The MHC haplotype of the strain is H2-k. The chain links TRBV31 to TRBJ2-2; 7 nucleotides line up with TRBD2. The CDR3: CASDWDANTGQLYF. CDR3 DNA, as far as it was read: TGTGCCTCTGACTGGGATGCAAACACCGGG.